The clone carrying this T cell receptor (beta chain) appeared a few times. As originally analysed: Cell counts per sample came from amplifying reference gene primers. Profiling relied on immunoSEQ multiplex PCR, and the TCRdb table lists in-frame clones only, not all of them. The V and J calls and clone size come from that table; D and trimming were worked out from the DNA. Among about 40,000 clones listed, 76% were seen once. The data are from a study of blood T cell repertoires in COVID-19. Study context: Samples representing acute and convalescent COVID-19 were sourced from the United States, Italy and Spain. From T cells, B-cell-depleted T cells, or PBMCs came the material, which was cDNA or gDNA.

The CDR3 runs to 15 residues. Unmatched junction bases numbered 6, after V lost 7 bases and J lost 0 bases. The V gene's germline CDR1 is MNHEY and CDR2 SVGAGI. The material sequenced was peripheral blood. This receptor was identified in a man aged 80 or over with acute or convalescent COVID-19. The rearrangement joins TRBV6-5 to TRBJ1-1, with 9 bases that match TRBD1. CDR3 residues: CASTATGGMNTEAFF. Written as DNA, the CDR3 is TGTGCCAGCACGGCGACAGGGGGAATGAACACTGAAGCTTTCTTT.